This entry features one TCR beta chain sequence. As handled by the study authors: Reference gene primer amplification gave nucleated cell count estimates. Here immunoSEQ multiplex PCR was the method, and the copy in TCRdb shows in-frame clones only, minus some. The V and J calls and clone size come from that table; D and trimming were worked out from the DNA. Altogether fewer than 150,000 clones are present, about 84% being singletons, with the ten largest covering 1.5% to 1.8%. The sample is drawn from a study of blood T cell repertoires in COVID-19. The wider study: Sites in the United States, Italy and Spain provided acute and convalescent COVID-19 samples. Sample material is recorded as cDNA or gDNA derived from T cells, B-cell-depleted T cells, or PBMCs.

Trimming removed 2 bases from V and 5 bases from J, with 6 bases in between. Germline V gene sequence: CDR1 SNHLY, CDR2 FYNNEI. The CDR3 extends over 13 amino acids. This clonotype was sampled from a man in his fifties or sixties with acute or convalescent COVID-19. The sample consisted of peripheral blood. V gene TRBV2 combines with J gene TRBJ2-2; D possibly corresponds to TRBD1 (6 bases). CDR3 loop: CASSETGTGELFF. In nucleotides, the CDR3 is TGTGCCAGCAGTGAAACAGGGACCGGGGAGCTGTTTTTT. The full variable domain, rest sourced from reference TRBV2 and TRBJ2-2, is EPEVTQTPSHQVTQMGQEVILRCVPISNHLYFYWYRQILGQKVEFLVSFYNNEISEKSEIFDDQFSVERPDGSNFTLKIRSTKLEDSAMYFCASSETGTGELFFGEGSRLTVL.